The 22 T cell receptor beta chains reported below all come from one sample, sequenced in a study of blood T cell repertoires in COVID-19. The method was immunoSEQ multiplex PCR; TCRdb's version includes in-frame clones alone and lacks a portion of them. Among roughly 100,000 clones listed, about 84% were seen once. The sample taken for sequencing was peripheral blood. The receptors were gathered from a woman aged 60-75 years with acute or convalescent COVID-19.

This clone was recorded many times. The CDR3 here is CASSVEGGSGNNEQFF. The CDR3 DNA reads TGTGCCAGCAGCGTAGAGGGTGGCTCGGGGAACAATGAGCAGTTCTTC. This chain links TRBV9 with TRBJ2-1; D might be TRBD2 (5 bases). This CDR3 has 16 residues. Germline CDR1 reads SGDLS; CDR2 reads YYNGEE. V was trimmed by 0 bases and J by 5 bases, leaving 15 bases between them.

The J gene is TRBJ1-3, the V gene TRBV6-1, with a weak D call TRBD1 (6 bases). V was pared by 4 bases and J by 1 base, with 14 bases between. The CDR3 is made up of 16 amino acids. Germline V gives CDR1 MNHNS, CDR2 SASEGT. This CDR3 reads CASSARGGASGNTIYF. CDR3 DNA: TGTGCCAGCAGTGCCCGGGGGGGCGCGTCTGGAAACACCATATATTTT.

The rearrangement links TRBV28 to TRBJ2-7; 12 nucleotides line up with TRBD2. CDR1 is MDHEN, CDR2 SYDVKM, per germline. V shed 6 bases and J 5 bases; nucleotides not matched to a gene: 11. There are 16 residues in the CDR3. The CDR3 DNA follows: TGTGCCAGCAGCCGAAATCTAGCGGGAGGGCGCGACGAGCAGTACTTC. This codes for CASSRNLAGGRDEQYF.

This rearrangement joins TRBV5-4 to TRBJ2-5; D is perhaps TRBD1 (6 bases). The ends were cut back, 3 bases at V and 2 bases at J, with 11 bases in the middle. Germline CDR1 reads SGHNT; CDR2 reads YYREEE (reference sequence). The CDR3 has 14 amino acids. The CDR3 reads CASSWRQEQETQYF. The CDR3 DNA follows: TGTGCCAGCAGCTGGAGACAGGAACAAGAGACCCAGTACTTC.

This sequence joins TRBV6-6 and TRBJ1-5; D perhaps matches TRBD1 (5 bases). The CDR3 runs 16 residues. V dropped 2 bases and J dropped 0 bases, with 11 bases sitting between them. From germline, CDR1 is MNHNY and CDR2 SVGAGI (reference sequence). The CDR3 region is CASSYQSQGSNQPQHF. The CDR3 DNA reads TGTGCCAGCAGTTACCAGTCCCAGGGTAGCAATCAGCCCCAGCATTTT.

The chain couples TRBV7-9 to TRBJ1-6; TRBD1 might be the D (5 bases). Germline V gives CDR1 SEHNR, CDR2 FQNEAQ (reference sequence). V dropped 2 bases and J dropped 7 bases, with 9 bases sitting between them. The CDR3 runs 14 residues. CDR3 coding DNA: TGTGCCAGCAGCTTACAGGGCCCCAATTCACCCCTCCACTTT. This gives the protein CASSLQGPNSPLHF.

In DNA, the CDR3 is TGTGCCAGCAGCCACCGGGACAGGGGGGTTGGTGGGGCCAACGTCCTGACTTTC. The encoded protein is CASSHRDRGVGGANVLTF. The chain carries TRBV7-6 and TRBJ2-6; TRBD1 agrees at 11 bases. This CDR3 is 18 amino acids long. V lost 5 bases, J lost 3 bases, and 9 bases stayed unmatched. CDR1 and CDR2 from the germline V gene are SGHVS and FNYEAQ.

The chain uses TRBV3-1 (or the pseudogene TRBV3-2) and TRBJ1-2; TRBD1 might be the D (5 bases). The CDR3 runs to 12 residues. Germline values: CDR1 LGHDT, CDR2 YNNKEL (reference sequence). Trimming removed 4 bases from V and 8 bases from J, with 11 bases in between. The CDR3 DNA reads TGTGCCAGCAGCCCGGGGGAGACGGGCTACACCTTC. It encodes CASSPGETGYTF.

The table lists this clone with a count of one. The chain uses TRBV18 and TRBJ2-2, with 9 bases fitting TRBD2. The J segment lost 4 bases and the V segment lost 3 bases, leaving 6 bases of the junction unmatched. CDR3 size: 16 residues. The V gene's germline CDR1 is KGHSH and CDR2 LQKENI. Here the CDR3 DNA reads TGTGCCAGCTCACCTGTGGTAGCGGGGGTCACCGGGGAGCTGTTTTTT. Encoded protein: CASSPVVAGVTGELFF.

The chain links TRBV10-3 to TRBJ1-2; TRBD1 matches 10 bases. This CDR3 is 18 amino acids long. Germline assignment: CDR1 ENHRY and CDR2 SYGVKD. V lost 4 bases to trimming and J lost 4 bases; unmatched junction nucleotides: 15. CDR3 DNA: TGTGCCATCAGTGTGGGACCGGGACAGGGGCCTGTCGGCTATGGCTACACCTTC. It specifies CAISVGPGQGPVGYGYTF.

The V and J genes are TRBV20-1 and TRBJ2-7; 7 nucleotides match TRBD2. Trimming at V came to 5 bases and at J to 3 bases, leaving 1 base not matched to a gene. CDR3 length: 11 amino acids. Germline-derived CDR1 and CDR2 are DFQATT and SNEGSKA (reference sequence). The CDR3 region is CSASSGYEQYF. For the CDR3, the DNA is TGCAGTGCTTCTAGCGGCTACGAGCAGTACTTC.

The genes are TRBV27 and TRBJ1-2; 7 bases are shared with TRBD1. V lost 2 bases, J lost 6 bases, and 6 bases stayed unmatched. Germline assignment: CDR1 MNHEY and CDR2 SMNVEV (reference sequence). This CDR3 comprises 14 residues. CDR3 DNA sequence: TGTGCCAGCAGTTTACTACAGGGGAAGGATGGCTACACCTTC. This encodes CASSLLQGKDGYTF.

The rearrangement uses TRBV6-6 and TRBJ1-4; D gene uncertain. The germline gives CDR1 MNHNY, CDR2 SVGAGI (reference sequence). V shed 5 bases and J shed 0 bases, with 13 bases lying between them. This CDR3 comprises 16 residues. For the CDR3, the DNA is TGTGCCAGCAGTGCGGGAGTTATGGCAACTAATGAAAAACTGTTTTTT. Its protein is CASSAGVMATNEKLFF.

In its sample, this clone was seen a few times. The J gene is TRBJ2-5, the V gene TRBV29-1; 7 bases match TRBD2. Germline V gives CDR1 SQVTM, CDR2 ANQGSEA. The CDR3 totals 12 residues. Trimming took 6 bases from V and 4 from J; bases not matched to a gene: 5. In DNA form, the CDR3 reads TGCAGCGTCCGGCCTAGCGGAGAGACCCAGTACTTC. This sequence encodes CSVRPSGETQYF.

The chain has TRBV18 and TRBJ1-5; 12 bases line up with TRBD1. The germline gives CDR1 KGHSH, CDR2 LQKENI. V was clipped by 1 base and J by 4 bases; unmatched bases: 5. CDR3 size: 17 residues. The CDR3 sequence is CASSPRGTGGGNQPQHF. In nucleotides, the CDR3 is TGTGCCAGCTCACCACGGGGGACAGGGGGCGGGAATCAGCCCCAGCATTTT.

The chain links TRBV30 to TRBJ2-7; D may be TRBD2 (5 bases). CDR3 size: 12 residues. CDR1 GTSNPN and CDR2 SVGIG come from the germline V gene (reference sequence). The V end was cut by 0 bases, the J end by 2 bases, with 5 bases between. CDR3 coding DNA: TGTGCCTGGAGTGTACTAGCCTACGAGCAGTACTTC. Amino acids: CAWSVLAYEQYF.

This chain joins TRBV11-2 and TRBJ1-2, with a weak D call TRBD1 (5 bases). Germline-derived CDR1 and CDR2 are SGHAT and FQNNGV. With 0 bases removed from V and 5 bases from J, the gap between germline ends came to 10 bases. The CDR3 is 14 amino acids. CDR3 nucleotide sequence: TGTGCCAGCAGCTTAGATCTGGCAGGGTATGGCTACACCTTC. It encodes CASSLDLAGYGYTF. The full variable domain, its missing parts supplied by reference TRBV11-2 and TRBJ1-2, is EAGVAQSPRYKIIEKRQSVAFWCNPISGHATLYWYQQILGQGPKLLIQFQNNGVVDDSQLPKDRFSAERLKGVDSTLKIQPAKLEDSAVYLCASSLDLAGYGYTFGSGTRLTVV.

The rearrangement uses TRBV10-3 and TRBJ2-7; 8 bases fit TRBD2. The CDR3 is made up of 16 amino acids. J gave up 7 bases and V 6 bases, and 17 bases lay outside the gene matches. Germline V gives CDR1 ENHRY, CDR2 SYGVKD. The CDR3 region has the DNA TGTGCCATCAGCCAATCCCAAGCGGGAGTTACGGGGGAGCAGTACTTC. This gives the protein CAISQSQAGVTGEQYF.

This clone was picked up one time. This chain uses TRBV28 with TRBJ1-5; maybe TRBD1 (5 bases). V lost 3 bases and J 7 bases, leaving 13 bases between the germline ends. Per germline, CDR1 MDHEN and CDR2 SYDVKM. The CDR3 length is 14 residues. The CDR3 sequence is CASSFFRGWQPQHF. DNA for the CDR3: TGTGCCAGCAGTTTTTTTAGGGGATGGCAGCCCCAGCATTTT. Full variable domain (missing parts from reference TRBV28 and TRBJ1-5): DVKVTQSSRYLVKRTGEKVFLECVQDMDHENMFWYRQDPGLGLRLIYFSYDVKMKEKGDIPEGYSVSREKKERFSLILESASTNQTSMYLCASSFFRGWQPQHFGDGTRLSIL.

In its sample, this clone was seen once. The chain carries TRBV7-8 and TRBJ1-2; D uncertain. V was pared by 4 bases and J by 6 bases, with 15 bases between. This CDR3 spans 14 amino acids. Germline CDR1 reads SGHVS; CDR2 reads FQNEAQ. The CDR3 bases are TGTGCCAGCAGCTATAGCGGGCAATACGATGGCTACACCTTC. Its protein product is CASSYSGQYDGYTF.

V gene TRBV5-1 combines with J gene TRBJ2-1; the match to TRBD2 covers 11 bases. J was trimmed by 7 bases and V by 2 bases; bases with no gene match: 14. The germline V gene encodes CDR1 SGHRS and CDR2 YFSETQ. This CDR3 comprises 18 residues. Here the CDR3 reads CASSLPTSGINFRNEQFF. The CDR3 DNA is TGCGCCAGCAGCTTACCGACTAGCGGGATAAATTTTCGGAATGAGCAGTTCTTC.

The V gene is TRBV7-8, the J gene TRBJ1-2; a possible D gene is TRBD1 (5 bases). The CDR3 length is 12 residues. The germline V gene encodes CDR1 SGHVS and CDR2 FQNEAQ. With 2 bases removed from V and 5 bases from J, the gap between germline ends came to 6 bases. The CDR3, as DNA: TGTGCCAGCAGCTTACGGGGGTATGGCTACACCTTC. The encoded protein is CASSLRGYGYTF.